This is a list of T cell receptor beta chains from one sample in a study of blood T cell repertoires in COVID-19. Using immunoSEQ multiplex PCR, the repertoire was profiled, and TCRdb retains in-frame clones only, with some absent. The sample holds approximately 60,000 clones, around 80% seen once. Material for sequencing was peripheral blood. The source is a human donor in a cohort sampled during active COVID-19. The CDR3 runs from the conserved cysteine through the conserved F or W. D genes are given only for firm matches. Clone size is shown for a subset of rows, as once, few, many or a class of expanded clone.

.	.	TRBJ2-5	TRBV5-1	CASSLRTGETQYF	TGCGCCAGCAGCTTAAGGACGGGGGAGACCCAGTACTTC
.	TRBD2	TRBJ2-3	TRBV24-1	CATSDFLRGADTQYF	TGTGCCACCAGTGATTTCCTCCGGGGGGCAGATACGCAGTATTTT
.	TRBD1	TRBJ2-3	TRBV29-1	CSFRTGSSTDTQYF	TGCAGCTTCAGGACAGGTAGTAGCACAGATACGCAGTATTTT
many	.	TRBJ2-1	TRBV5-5	CASSLAIGLGAGYNEQFF	TGTGCCAGCAGCTTGGCGATCGGCTTGGGGGCCGGATACAATGAGCAGTTCTTC
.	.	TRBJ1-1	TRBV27	CASSYPTDMNTEAFF	TGTGCCAGCAGTTACCCGACAGATATGAACACTGAAGCTTTCTTT
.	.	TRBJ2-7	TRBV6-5	CASSSSGGQSYEQYF	TGTGCCAGCAGCTCCTCGGGGGGCCAGTCCTACGAGCAGTACTTC
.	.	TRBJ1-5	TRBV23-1	CASSQSLGARPKSNQPQHF	TGCGCCAGCAGTCAATCCCTAGGGGCGCGTCCAAAAAGCAATCAGCCCCAGCATTTT
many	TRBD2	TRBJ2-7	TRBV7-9	CASSLGLAVEQYF	TGTGCCAGCAGCTTAGGTCTAGCGGTCGAGCAGTACTTC
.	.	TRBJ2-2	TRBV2	CASWGLAGELFF	TGTGCCAGCTGGGGGCTGGCCGGGGAGCTGTTTTTT
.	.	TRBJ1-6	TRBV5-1	CASSWGDLYPSPLHF	TGCGCCAGCAGCTGGGGGGACCTATACCCATCACCCCTCCACTTT
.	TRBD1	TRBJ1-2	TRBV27	CASSPGQTSNYGYTF	TGTGCCAGCAGTCCGGGACAGACGTCTAACTATGGCTACACCTTC
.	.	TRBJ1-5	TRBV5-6	CASSLEGAGSNQPQHF	TGTGCCAGCAGCTTGGAAGGGGCAGGAAGCAATCAGCCCCAGCATTTT
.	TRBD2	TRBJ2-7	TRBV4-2	CASSQEAPLAGRYEQYF	TGTGCCAGCAGCCAAGAGGCTCCTCTAGCGGGGAGATACGAGCAGTACTTC
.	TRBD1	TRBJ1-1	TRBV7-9	CASSTGTGNTEAFF	TGTGCCAGCAGCACCGGGACAGGGAACACTGAAGCTTTCTTT
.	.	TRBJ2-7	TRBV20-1	CSASQRADEQYF	TGCAGTGCTAGTCAGCGGGCGGACGAGCAGTACTTC
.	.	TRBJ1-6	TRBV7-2	CASSLVAGTSSPLHF	TGTGCCAGCAGCTTAGTTGCAGGAACCAGTTCACCCCTCCACTTT
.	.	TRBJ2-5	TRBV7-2	CASSPPGSGQETQYF	TGTGCCAGCAGCCCGCCGGGGAGCGGTCAAGAGACCCAGTACTTC
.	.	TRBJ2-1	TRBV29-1	CSVGTVAYNEQFF	TGCAGCGTTGGGACAGTTGCCTACAATGAGCAGTTCTTC
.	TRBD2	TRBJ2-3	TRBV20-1	CSASSGGARADTQYF	TGCAGTGCTAGTAGCGGGGGGGCGCGGGCAGATACGCAGTATTTT
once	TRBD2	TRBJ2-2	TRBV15	CATSRGSGAANTGELFF	TGTGCCACCAGCAGAGGGAGCGGGGCGGCGAACACCGGGGAGCTGTTTTTT
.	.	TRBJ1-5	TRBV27	CASSLNFLAGARIYSNQPQHF	TGTGCCAGCAGTTTGAATTTCCTAGCAGGGGCAAGAATCTATAGCAATCAGCCCCAGCATTTT
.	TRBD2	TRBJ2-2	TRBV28	CASKLISGVLTGELFF	TGTGCCAGCAAACTAATTAGCGGGGTCCTCACCGGGGAGCTGTTTTTT
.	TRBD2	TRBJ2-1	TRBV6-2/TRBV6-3	CASSYAGGAYNEQFF	TGTGCCAGCAGTTACGCGGGGGGGGCCTACAATGAGCAGTTCTTC
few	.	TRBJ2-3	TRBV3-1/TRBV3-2	CASSQEALPGTDTQYF	TGTGCCAGCAGCCAAGAGGCACTACCTGGCACAGATACGCAGTATTTT
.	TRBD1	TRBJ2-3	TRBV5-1	CASSTVGQGPDTQYF	TGCGCCAGCAGCACCGTAGGACAGGGCCCAGATACGCAGTATTTT
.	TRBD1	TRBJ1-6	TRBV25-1	CASSESQGESPLHF	TGTGCCAGCAGTGAAAGCCAGGGGGAATCACCCCTCCACTTT
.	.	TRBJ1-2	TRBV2	CASSLPTVQDGYTF	TGTGCCAGCAGCCTTCCGACGGTTCAGGATGGCTACACCTTC
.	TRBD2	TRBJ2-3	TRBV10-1	CASSEAGGSTDTQYF	TGCGCCAGCAGTGAGGCGGGGGGGAGCACAGATACGCAGTATTTT
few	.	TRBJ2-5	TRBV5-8	CASSTRGLLETQYF	TGTGCCAGCAGCACCCGGGGACTCCTAGAGACCCAGTACTTC
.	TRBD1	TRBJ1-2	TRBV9	CASSVFDRVGNYGYTF	TGTGCCAGCAGCGTATTTGACAGGGTGGGTAACTATGGCTACACCTTC
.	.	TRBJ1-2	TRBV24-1	CATSDRQTFGGYTF	TGTGCCACCAGTGATAGACAGACCTTTGGTGGCTACACCTTC
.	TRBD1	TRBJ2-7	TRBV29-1	CSVVVGARGYEQYF	TGCAGCGTTGTTGTTGGGGCCAGGGGGTACGAGCAGTACTTC
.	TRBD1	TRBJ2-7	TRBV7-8	CASSPTDRTPYEQYF	TGTGCCAGCAGCCCGACGGACAGGACCCCCTACGAGCAGTACTTC
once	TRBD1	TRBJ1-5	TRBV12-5	CASGLVQGTGGYQPQHF	TGTGCTAGTGGTTTGGTACAGGGGACAGGGGGCTATCAGCCCCAGCATTTT
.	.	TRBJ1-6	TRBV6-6	CASSSGSTDSPLHF	TGTGCCAGCAGTTCAGGCAGCACCGATTCACCCCTCCACTTT
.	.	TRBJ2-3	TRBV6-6	CASSYYTDTQYF	TGTGCCAGCAGTTACTACACAGATACACAGTATTTT
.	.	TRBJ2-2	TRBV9	CASSRGQNTGELFF	TGTGCCAGCAGCAGGGGACAGAACACCGGGGAGCTGTTTTTT
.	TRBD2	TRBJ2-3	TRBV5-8	CASSLAKVAGGQTDTQYF	TGTGCCAGCAGCTTGGCCAAAGTTGCGGGGGGGCAGACAGATACGCAGTATTTT
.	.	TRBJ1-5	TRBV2	CASSEPRSNQPQHF	TGTGCCAGCAGTGAGCCTAGGAGCAATCAGCCCCAGCATTTT
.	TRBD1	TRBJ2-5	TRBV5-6	CASSELPGQGAETQYF	TGTGCCAGCAGCGAACTCCCGGGACAGGGGGCCGAGACCCAGTACTTC
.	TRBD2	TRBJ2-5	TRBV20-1	CSASGASGLQETQYF	TGCAGTGCTAGTGGGGCTAGCGGGCTACAAGAGACCCAGTACTTC
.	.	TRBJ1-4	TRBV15	CATSRDLGVNEKLFF	TGTGCCACCAGCAGAGATTTAGGGGTTAATGAAAAACTGTTTTTT
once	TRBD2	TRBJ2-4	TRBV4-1	CASSQGAGGVNIQYF	TGCGCCAGCAGCCAGGGGGCGGGGGGTGTGAACATTCAGTACTTC
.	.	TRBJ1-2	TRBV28	CASLGVRVNYGYTF	TGTGCCAGCCTTGGCGTCAGGGTTAACTATGGCTACACCTTC
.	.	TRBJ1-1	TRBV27	CASNSHGNTEAFF	TGTGCCAGCAACTCCCACGGGAACACTGAAGCTTTCTTT
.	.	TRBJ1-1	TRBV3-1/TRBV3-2	CASAGRDTNTEAFF	TGTGCCAGCGCGGGCCGGGACACGAACACTGAAGCTTTCTTT
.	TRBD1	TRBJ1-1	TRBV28	CASSNAGTGGWDTEAFF	TGTGCCAGCAGTAATGCCGGGACAGGGGGCTGGGACACTGAAGCTTTCTTT
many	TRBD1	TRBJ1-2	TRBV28	CASSLYTGGGYTF	TGTGCCAGCAGTTTATATACAGGGGGGGGCTACACCTTC
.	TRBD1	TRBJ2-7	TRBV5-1	CASSLLQGAHEQYF	TGCGCCAGCAGCTTGCTACAGGGGGCCCACGAGCAGTACTTC
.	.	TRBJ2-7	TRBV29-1	CSVERQGSYEQYF	TGCAGCGTTGAGCGGCAGGGTTCCTACGAGCAGTACTTC